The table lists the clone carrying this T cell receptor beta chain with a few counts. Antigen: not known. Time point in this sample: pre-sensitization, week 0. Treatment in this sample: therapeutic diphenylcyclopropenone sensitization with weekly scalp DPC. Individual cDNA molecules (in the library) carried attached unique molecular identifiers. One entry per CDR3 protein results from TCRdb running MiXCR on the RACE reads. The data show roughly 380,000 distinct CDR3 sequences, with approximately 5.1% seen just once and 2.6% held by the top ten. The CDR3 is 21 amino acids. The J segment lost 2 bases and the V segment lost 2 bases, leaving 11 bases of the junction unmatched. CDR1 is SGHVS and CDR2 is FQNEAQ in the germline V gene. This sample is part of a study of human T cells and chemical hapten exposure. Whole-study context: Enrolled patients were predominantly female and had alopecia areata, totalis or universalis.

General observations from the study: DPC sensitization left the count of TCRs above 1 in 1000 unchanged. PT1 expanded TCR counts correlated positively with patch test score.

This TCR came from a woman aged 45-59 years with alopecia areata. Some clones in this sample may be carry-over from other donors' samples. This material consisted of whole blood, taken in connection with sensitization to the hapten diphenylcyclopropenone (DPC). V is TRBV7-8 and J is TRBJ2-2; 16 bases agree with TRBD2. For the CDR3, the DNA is TGTGCCAGCAGCTTAAGAGTATGGGGGACTAGCGGGAGGGCTAACACCGGGGAGCTGTTTTTT. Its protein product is CASSLRVWGTSGRANTGELFF. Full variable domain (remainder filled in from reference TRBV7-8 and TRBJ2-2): GAGVSQSPRYKVAKRGQDVALRCDPISGHVSLFWYQQALGQGPEFLTYFQNEAQLDKSGLPSDRFFAERPEGSVSTLKIQRTQQEDSAVYLCASSLRVWGTSGRANTGELFFGEGSRLTVL.